The 29 T cell receptor beta chains presented below share a single source sample, sequenced in a study of cytomegalovirus exposure and HLA in healthy donors. This PCR relied on a set of 60 Vbeta primers and 13 Jbeta primers. The method was immunoSEQ multiplex PCR; TCRdb's version includes in-frame clones alone and lacks a portion of them. The repertoire has some 100,000 clones, 65% to 75% of them found once; the top ten carry 11%. Material for sequencing was PBMCs. These receptors all stem from a woman between 45 and 60 years old in good health and CMV-seropositive.

The chain employs TRBV2 and TRBJ1-2; 8 bases fit TRBD1. Germline-derived CDR1 and CDR2 are SNHLY and FYNNEI. The length of the CDR3 is 12 residues. V shed 1 base, J shed 8 bases, and the junction held 0 bases outside the gene matches. The CDR3 nucleotides are TGTGCCAGCAGTGAAGGGACAGGGGGCTACACCTTC. As protein: CASSEGTGGYTF. Filled out from reference TRBV2 and TRBJ1-2, the complete variable domain reads EPEVTQTPSHQVTQMGQEVILRCVPISNHLYFYWYRQILGQKVEFLVSFYNNEISEKSEIFDDQFSVERPDGSNFTLKIRSTKLEDSAMYFCASSEGTGGYTFGSGTRLTVV.

The V gene is TRBV7-9, the J gene TRBJ2-3; possible D gene TRBD2, 6 bases. The germline gives CDR1 SEHNR, CDR2 FQNEAQ (reference sequence). The CDR3 is made up of 15 amino acids. V lost 6 bases and J 3 bases, leaving 16 bases between the germline ends. Written as DNA, the CDR3 is TGTGCCAGCAGGAAGCTAGCGATTCGTACAGATACGCAGTATTTT. Its translation is CASRKLAIRTDTQYF. Full variable domain (remainder filled in from reference TRBV7-9 and TRBJ2-3): DTGVSQNPRHKITKRGQNVTFRCDPISEHNRLYWYRQTLGQGPEFLTYFQNEAQLEKSRLLSDRFSAERPKGSFSTLEIQRTEQGDSAMYLCASRKLAIRTDTQYFGPGTRLTVL.

The CDR3 region has the DNA TGTGCCTGGAGTAAACAGAATACTCTACAAGAGACCCAGTACTTC. Its translation: CAWSKQNTLQETQYF. The chain uses TRBV30 and TRBJ2-5; D gene unclear. The V gene's germline CDR1 is GTSNPN and CDR2 SVGIG (reference sequence). The length of the CDR3 is 15 residues. Trimming removed 2 bases from V and 2 bases from J, with 15 bases in between.

The chain combines TRBV5-6 with TRBJ2-7; 9 positions match TRBD1. V shed 4 bases and J 3 bases; nucleotides not matched to a gene: 5. Germline CDR1 and CDR2: SGHDT and YYEEEE. The CDR3 runs to 14 residues. In DNA form, the CDR3 reads TGTGCCAGCAGCGTAGGACAGGGGTTCTACGAGCAGTACTTC. This sequence encodes CASSVGQGFYEQYF.

This clone showed up just a few times. The CDR3 spells CASSVRGGNEKLFF. The CDR3 coding sequence is TGTGCCAGCAGTGTTAGGGGTGGTAATGAAAAACTGTTTTTT. The chain recombines TRBV2 with TRBJ1-4, with D maybe TRBD1 (5 bases). Trimming cost V 4 bases and J 4 bases, with 10 bases left between them. Germline-derived CDR1 and CDR2 are SNHLY and FYNNEI. This CDR3 is 14 amino acids long.

This clone occurred a few times. CDR3 residues: CASSLGQGFETQYF. CDR3 in DNA: TGTGCCAGCAGTCTCGGTCAGGGGTTTGAGACCCAGTACTTC. The chain couples TRBV27 to TRBJ2-5; the D gene is possibly TRBD1 (6 bases). Germline V lookup: CDR1 MNHEY, CDR2 SMNVEV (reference sequence). V lost 5 bases to trimming and J lost 5 bases, with 15 bases between them. This CDR3 is 14 amino acids long.

The chain carries TRBV5-1 and TRBJ2-3; TRBD2 aligns across 7 bases. Losses at the gene ends were 7 bases for V and 5 bases for J; bases not matched to a gene: 7. CDR3 length: 13 amino acids. The germline CDR1 and CDR2 sequences are SGHRS and YFSETQ. CDR3: CASGEGPIDTQYF. CDR3 nucleotide sequence: TGCGCCAGCGGGGAGGGCCCTATAGATACGCAGTATTTT.

This clone occurred a few times. V gene TRBV5-5 combines with J gene TRBJ1-2, with 10 positions matching TRBD1. The V and J ends lost 1 base and 3 bases, in that order; junction bases with no gene match: 3. The CDR3 has 15 amino acids. Germline V gives CDR1 SGHKS, CDR2 YYEKEE (reference sequence). The DNA of the CDR3 is TGTGCCAGCAGCTTGTCGGGGACAGGGGACTATGGCTACACCTTC. It translates to CASSLSGTGDYGYTF.

The chain links TRBV5-1 to TRBJ2-7, with 9 bases matching TRBD1. V lost 9 bases, J lost 7 bases, and 14 bases stayed unmatched. Germline V gives CDR1 SGHRS, CDR2 YFSETQ. The CDR3 is 14 residues long. The CDR3 DNA follows: TGCGCCACAAAGGAGGGACAGGGAGCTCGGGAGCAGTACTTC. It encodes CATKEGQGAREQYF. The whole variable domain, remainder taken from reference TRBV5-1 and TRBJ2-7, is KAGVTQTPRYLIKTRGQQVTLSCSPISGHRSVSWYQQTPGQGLQFLFEYFSETQRNKGNFPGRFSGRQFSNSRSEMNVSTLELGDSALYLCATKEGQGAREQYFGPGTRLTVT.

CDR3 loop: CATRPGLASATDTQYF. The CDR3 region has the DNA TGTGCCACCCGTCCGGGACTAGCGTCCGCCACAGATACGCAGTATTTT. The chain employs TRBV10-3 and TRBJ2-3, with 10 bases that match TRBD2. CDR3 length: 16 amino acids. Germline V gene sequence: CDR1 ENHRY, CDR2 SYGVKD. Unmatched junction bases numbered 12, after V lost 10 bases and J lost 2 bases.

J is TRBJ2-7 and V is TRBV27, with 10 bases that match TRBD2. CDR1 MNHEY and CDR2 SMNVEV come from the germline V gene (reference sequence). The CDR3 consists of 16 residues. J gave up 5 bases and V 5 bases, and 12 bases lay outside the gene matches. For the CDR3, the DNA is TGTGCCAGCAGTCCGCTGGGACTAGCGATCTTCAACGAGCAGTACTTC. This sequence encodes CASSPLGLAIFNEQYF.

This chain joins TRBV7-2 and TRBJ2-1; 10 nucleotides line up with TRBD2. The ends lost 5 bases at V and 3 bases at J; junction bases unmatched: 4. CDR1 is SGHTA and CDR2 is FQGNSA in the germline V gene. The CDR3 consists of 15 residues. The CDR3 region has the DNA TGTGCCAGCAGCCGTGTAGCGGGGGGCTACAATGAGCAGTTCTTC. Protein sequence: CASSRVAGGYNEQFF.

This chain uses TRBV5-1 with TRBJ2-1, with D possibly being TRBD1 (6 bases). Trimming left V 1 base short and J 3 bases short, with 17 bases between. This CDR3 is 17 amino acids long. CDR1 and CDR2 (germline): SGHRS, YFSETQ. Here the CDR3 reads CASSLTSQGKNYNEQFF. The CDR3 region has the DNA TGCGCCAGCAGCTTGACGTCACAGGGCAAGAACTACAATGAGCAGTTCTTC.

This clone occurred a few times. The chain employs TRBV7-2 and TRBJ2-3; 8 bases agree with TRBD1. The CDR3 consists of 16 residues. CDR1 SGHTA and CDR2 FQGNSA come from the germline V gene. The V gene end was trimmed by 4 bases and the J gene end by 2 bases; junction bases not matched to a gene: 8. The CDR3 nucleotides are TGTGCCAGCAGCTCATCCGGGACAGGACACACAGATACGCAGTATTTT. It codes for CASSSSGTGHTDTQYF.

The genes are TRBV13 and TRBJ1-2, with 7 bases fitting TRBD1. This CDR3 comprises 12 residues. The germline CDR1 and CDR2 sequences are PRHDT and FYEKMQ (reference sequence). Trimming cost V 7 bases and J 7 bases; bases outside gene matches: 6. The CDR3 sequence is CASNRQGGGYTF. Written as DNA, the CDR3 is TGTGCCAGCAACAGACAGGGAGGTGGCTACACCTTC.

The rearrangement uses TRBV7-9 and TRBJ2-2; 7 bases line up with TRBD1. The junction had 8 bases not matched to a gene; V was cut back by 6 bases and J by 1 base. Germline V lookup: CDR1 SEHNR, CDR2 FQNEAQ (reference sequence). The CDR3 contains 16 residues. The CDR3 sequence is CASRAIGQVNTGELFF. The CDR3 DNA is TGTGCCAGCAGGGCTATAGGACAGGTGAACACCGGGGAGCTGTTTTTT.

V is TRBV7-2 and J is TRBJ1-3; D unclear. Trimming stripped 1 base from V and 0 bases from J, with 4 bases between. In germline, CDR1 is SGHTA, CDR2 FQGNSA. The CDR3 runs to 14 residues. The CDR3 sequence is CASSLEYSGNTIYF. The CDR3 DNA is TGTGCCAGCAGCTTAGAATACTCTGGAAACACCATATATTTT.

The V and J genes are TRBV28 and TRBJ2-1, with 10 bases fitting TRBD2. The CDR3 sequence is 17 residues long. After removal of 4 bases from V and 5 bases from J, the junction contained 11 bases not matched to a gene. CDR1 is MDHEN and CDR2 is SYDVKM in the germline V gene. CDR3 region: CASSYIGGLAVDNEQFF. CDR3 DNA: TGTGCCAGCAGTTACATTGGAGGACTAGCGGTAGACAATGAGCAGTTCTTC.

This rearrangement joins TRBV4-3 to TRBJ1-5, with a possible D match to TRBD1 (5 bases). Looked up from germline, CDR1 is LGHNA and CDR2 is YSLEER. The V end lost 0 bases, the J end lost 2 bases, and 11 bases lay between the germline ends. There are 16 residues in the CDR3. CDR3 protein: CASSQDPGGGNQPQHF. CDR3 nucleotides: TGCGCCAGCAGCCAAGATCCGGGGGGGGGCAATCAGCCCCAGCATTTT.

V and J are TRBV14 and TRBJ1-2; D remains unclear. There are 15 residues in the CDR3. Per the germline V gene, CDR1 is SGHDN and CDR2 is FVKESK. Deletions cut 3 bases from V and 4 bases from J, with 15 bases between. The CDR3 nucleotides read TGTGCCAGCAGCCACACTAGCTATGGGAGCTATGGCTACACCTTC. This encodes CASSHTSYGSYGYTF.

This clone was counted only a few times. The gene calls are TRBV10-3 and TRBJ1-5; D possibly corresponds to TRBD1 (5 bases). Germline V CDR1 and CDR2: ENHRY, SYGVKD. The germline V and J ends were trimmed by 8 bases and 3 bases, with 14 bases remaining between them. CDR3 length equals 14 residues. Written as DNA, the CDR3 is TGTGCCATCGGGGCCACTGGGAACAATCAGCCCCAGCATTTT. Its protein is CAIGATGNNQPQHF.

V and J are TRBV30 and TRBJ2-1; tentative D call: TRBD2 (6 bases). V gave up 8 bases and J gave up 7 bases, with 12 bases separating them. The CDR3 extends over 11 amino acids. In germline, CDR1 is GTSNPN, CDR2 SVGIG (reference sequence). Written as DNA, the CDR3 is TGTGCCGGACAACGGGGGAATGAGCAGTTCTTC. It is translated as CAGQRGNEQFF.

This clone was recorded only once. The chain employs TRBV5-4 and TRBJ2-7; D is unclear. Germline values: CDR1 SGHNT, CDR2 YYREEE (reference sequence). Trimming took off 0 bases at V and 4 bases at J, with 8 bases between the two ends. The CDR3 has 13 amino acids. CDR3 in amino acids: CASSLAESYEQYF. The DNA for the CDR3 is TGTGCCAGCAGCTTGGCCGAGTCTTACGAGCAGTACTTC.

The V gene is TRBV15, the J gene TRBJ2-2; tentative D call: TRBD1 (5 bases). Germline V gene sequence: CDR1 LNHNV, CDR2 YYDKDF (reference sequence). V lost 0 bases and J lost 5, with 10 bases in between. The CDR3 is 15 amino acids. The CDR3 reads CATSRDSAGTGELFF. The DNA for the CDR3 is TGTGCCACCAGCAGAGATAGTGCAGGGACCGGGGAGCTGTTTTTT.

The chain combines TRBV18 with TRBJ1-2, with D tentatively TRBD1 (6 bases). CDR3 length equals 14 residues. V lost 0 bases and J lost 6, with 11 bases in between. Looked up from germline, CDR1 is KGHSH and CDR2 is LQKENI. The CDR3 DNA reads TGTGCCAGCTCACCACCGGCAGGGGCGGATGGCTACACCTTC. This encodes CASSPPAGADGYTF.

This clone was picked up a small number of times. This rearrangement joins TRBV10-3 to TRBJ1-6; D remains ambiguous. The CDR3 runs 15 residues. With 6 bases removed from V and 8 bases from J, the gap between germline ends came to 17 bases. In germline, CDR1 is ENHRY, CDR2 SYGVKD. DNA of the CDR3: TGTGCCATCAGGACCGACTTGATCCGGGATTCACCCCTCCACTTT. Its translation: CAIRTDLIRDSPLHF.

This chain connects TRBV7-2 to TRBJ2-7, with D possibly being TRBD2 (6 bases). Germline CDR1 and CDR2: SGHTA and FQGNSA. Trimming cost V 7 bases and J 3 bases, with 16 bases left between them. The CDR3 totals 14 residues. CDR3 in amino acids: CASTQTSGHYEQYF. The DNA for the CDR3 is TGTGCCAGCACCCAGACTAGTGGGCACTACGAGCAGTACTTC.

The chain is built from TRBV19 and TRBJ1-5; perhaps TRBD1 as D (6 bases). Germline V gene data show CDR1 as LNHDA and CDR2 as SQIVND (reference sequence). Trimming took off 10 bases at V and 5 bases at J, with 18 bases between the two ends. CDR3 length equals 14 residues. The CDR3, as DNA: TGTGCCACCCAAAAGGGGGGGGGCTATCAGCCCCAGCATTTT. Its protein product is CATQKGGGYQPQHF. The variable domain in full, with the rest retrieved from reference TRBV19 and TRBJ1-5, is DGGITQSPKYLFRKEGQNVTLSCEQNLNHDAMYWYRQDPGQGLRLIYYSQIVNDFQKGDIAEGYSVSREKKESFPLTVTSAQKNPTAFYLCATQKGGGYQPQHFGDGTRLSIL.

The sample holds a few counts of this clone. This chain's CDR3 is CASSQQNTGELFF. Written as DNA, the CDR3 is TGTGCCAGCAGCCAACAAAACACCGGGGAGCTGTTTTTT. The gene calls are TRBV7-2 and TRBJ2-2, with D unclear. The CDR3 is 13 residues long. Between the trimmed V and J ends, which lost 5 bases and 2 bases, there was a span of 6 bases. Germline CDR1 is SGHTA and CDR2 is FQGNSA.